This T cell receptor beta chain was obtained from a study of T-cell reconstitution after alpha-beta-depleted transplantation in children. The CDR3 runs 12 residues. Germline V gene data show CDR1 as DFQATT and CDR2 as SNEGSKA (reference sequence). Trimming pared 0 bases from V and 9 bases from J, leaving 9 bases between. This clonotype was seen at least ten times. Construction of the TCRbeta library involved unique molecular identifiers. TCRdb ran MiXCR on the PCR reads and lists one entry per CDR3 protein. The sample has hundreds of thousands of distinct CDR3 sequences, approximately 15% seen once. Specimen: PBMCs from the stem cell graft donor, collected from the stem cell graft. J is TRBJ2-1 and V is TRBV20-1; D is ambiguous. The TCR was taken from a human donor who donated a stem cell graft to a child with acute myeloid leukemia. CDR3 DNA sequence: TGCAGTGCTAGAGATCGGGTTCTTGAGCAGTTCTTC. Translated: CSARDRVLEQFF.